This T cell receptor (beta chain) was recorded in a study of OX40 agonist ivuxolimab in advanced cancers. Study-wide context: Eligibility admitted prior anti-PD-1, anti-PD-L1 or anti-CTLA-4 therapy; about 39% had some.

Overall study findings and caveats: Among expanded peripheral T cells, antigen specificity went undetermined.

This clone has just one count. Its antigen remains unidentified. The method was immunoSEQ multiplex PCR; TCRdb's version includes in-frame clones alone and lacks a portion of them. The table includes 83,000 or so clones, 90% detected once. The study sampled blood at baseline, cycle 4 day 1, and cycle 7 day 1. Sequencing was performed on CD4+ or CD8+ T cells sorted from blood, taken in a trial of the OX40 agonist ivuxolimab. This receptor was taken from an adult with an advanced solid tumor such as melanoma, head and neck, liver or kidney cancer.

CDR3 sequence: CASSFSGSGETQYF. CDR3 nucleotide sequence: TGTGCCAGCAGCTTTAGCGGGAGTGGTGAGACCCAGTACTTC. The V call is TRBV11-2, the J call TRBJ2-5, with 9 bases identical to TRBD2. CDR3 length equals 14 residues. The germline V gene encodes CDR1 SGHAT and CDR2 FQNNGV. Trimming at V came to 3 bases and at J to 5 bases, leaving 4 bases not matched to a gene.